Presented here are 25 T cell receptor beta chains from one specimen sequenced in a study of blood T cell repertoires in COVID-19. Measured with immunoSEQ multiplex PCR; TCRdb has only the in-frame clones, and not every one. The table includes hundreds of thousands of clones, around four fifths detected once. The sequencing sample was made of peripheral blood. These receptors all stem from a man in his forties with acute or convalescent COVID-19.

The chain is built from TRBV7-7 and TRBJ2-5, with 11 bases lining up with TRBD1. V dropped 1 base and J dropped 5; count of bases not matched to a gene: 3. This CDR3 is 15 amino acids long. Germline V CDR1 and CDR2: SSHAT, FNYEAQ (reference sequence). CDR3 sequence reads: CASSLGTGGRETQYF. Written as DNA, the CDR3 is TGTGCCAGCAGCTTAGGGACAGGGGGCAGGGAGACCCAGTACTTC.

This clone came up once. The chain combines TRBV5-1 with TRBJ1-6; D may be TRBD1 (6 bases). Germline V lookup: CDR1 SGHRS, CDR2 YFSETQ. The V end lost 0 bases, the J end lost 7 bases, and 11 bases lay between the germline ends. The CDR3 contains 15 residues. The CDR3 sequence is CASSLVQGENSPLHF. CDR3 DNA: TGCGCCAGCAGCTTGGTACAGGGAGAGAATTCACCCCTCCACTTT. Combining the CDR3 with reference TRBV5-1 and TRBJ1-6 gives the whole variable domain KAGVTQTPRYLIKTRGQQVTLSCSPISGHRSVSWYQQTPGQGLQFLFEYFSETQRNKGNFPGRFSGRQFSNSRSEMNVSTLELGDSALYLCASSLVQGENSPLHFGNGTRLTVT.

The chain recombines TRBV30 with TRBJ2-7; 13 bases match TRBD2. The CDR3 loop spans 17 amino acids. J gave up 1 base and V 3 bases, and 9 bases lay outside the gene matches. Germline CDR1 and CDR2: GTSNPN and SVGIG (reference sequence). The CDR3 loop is CAWSMGPGLAGSYEQYF. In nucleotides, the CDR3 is TGTGCCTGGAGCATGGGCCCGGGACTAGCGGGGTCCTACGAGCAGTACTTC.

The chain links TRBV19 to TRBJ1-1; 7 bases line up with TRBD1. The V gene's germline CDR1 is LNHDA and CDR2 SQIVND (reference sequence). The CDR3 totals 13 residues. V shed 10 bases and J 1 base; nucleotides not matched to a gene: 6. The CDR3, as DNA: TGTGCCACAACAGGGGTCCGGAACACTGAAGCTTTCTTT. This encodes CATTGVRNTEAFF.

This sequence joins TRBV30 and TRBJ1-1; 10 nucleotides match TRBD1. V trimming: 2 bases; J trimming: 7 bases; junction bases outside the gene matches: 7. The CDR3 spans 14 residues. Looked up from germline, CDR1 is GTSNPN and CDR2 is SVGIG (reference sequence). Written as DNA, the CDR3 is TGTGCCTGGAGTACCGGGACAGGGGCTATTGAAGCTTTCTTT. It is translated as CAWSTGTGAIEAFF.

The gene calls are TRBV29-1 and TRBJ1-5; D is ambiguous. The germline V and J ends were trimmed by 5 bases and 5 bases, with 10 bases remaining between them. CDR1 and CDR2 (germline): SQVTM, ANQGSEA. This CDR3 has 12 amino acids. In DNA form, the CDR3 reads TGCAGCGTTCGATTCGAGGATCAGCCCCAGCATTTT. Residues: CSVRFEDQPQHF.

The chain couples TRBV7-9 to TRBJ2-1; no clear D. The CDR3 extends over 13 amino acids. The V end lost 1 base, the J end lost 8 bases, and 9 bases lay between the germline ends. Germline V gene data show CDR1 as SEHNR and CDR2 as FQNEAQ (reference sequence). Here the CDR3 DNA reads TGTGCCAGCAGCTTAGGTCCTATCGATGAGCAGTTCTTC. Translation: CASSLGPIDEQFF.

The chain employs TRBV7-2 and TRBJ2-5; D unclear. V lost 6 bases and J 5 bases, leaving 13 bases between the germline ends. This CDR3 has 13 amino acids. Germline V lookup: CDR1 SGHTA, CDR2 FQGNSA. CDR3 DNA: TGTGCCAGCAGTATAGCCCGCGCTGAGACCCAGTACTTC. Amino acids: CASSIARAETQYF.

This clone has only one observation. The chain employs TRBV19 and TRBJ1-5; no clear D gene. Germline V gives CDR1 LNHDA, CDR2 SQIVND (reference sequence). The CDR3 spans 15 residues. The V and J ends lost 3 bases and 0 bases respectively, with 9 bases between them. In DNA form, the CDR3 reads TGTGCCAGTAGTATTAAGCGGTTTAGCAATCAGCCCCAGCATTTT. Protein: CASSIKRFSNQPQHF.

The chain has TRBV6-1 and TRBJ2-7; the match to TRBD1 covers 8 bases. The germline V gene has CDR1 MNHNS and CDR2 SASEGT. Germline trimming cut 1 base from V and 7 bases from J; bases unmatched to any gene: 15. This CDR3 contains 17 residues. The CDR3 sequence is CASSEVGAAGGYGEQYF. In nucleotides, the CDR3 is TGTGCCAGCAGTGAAGTAGGGGCGGCAGGGGGCTATGGGGAGCAGTACTTC.

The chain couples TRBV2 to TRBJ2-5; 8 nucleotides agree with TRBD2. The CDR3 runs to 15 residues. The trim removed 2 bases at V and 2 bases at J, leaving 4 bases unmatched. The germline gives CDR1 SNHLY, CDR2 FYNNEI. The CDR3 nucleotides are TGTGCCAGCAGTGAACTGGCTAGCGGGCAAGAGACCCAGTACTTC. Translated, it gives CASSELASGQETQYF. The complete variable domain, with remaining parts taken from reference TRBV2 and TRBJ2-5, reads EPEVTQTPSHQVTQMGQEVILRCVPISNHLYFYWYRQILGQKVEFLVSFYNNEISEKSEIFDDQFSVERPDGSNFTLKIRSTKLEDSAMYFCASSELASGQETQYFGPGTRLLVL.

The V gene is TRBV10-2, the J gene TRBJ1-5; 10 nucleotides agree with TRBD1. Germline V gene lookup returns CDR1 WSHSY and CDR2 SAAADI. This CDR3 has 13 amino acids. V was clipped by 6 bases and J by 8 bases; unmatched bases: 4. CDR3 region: CASSGTGEEPQHF. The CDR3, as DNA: TGCGCCAGCAGCGGGACAGGGGAAGAGCCCCAGCATTTT.

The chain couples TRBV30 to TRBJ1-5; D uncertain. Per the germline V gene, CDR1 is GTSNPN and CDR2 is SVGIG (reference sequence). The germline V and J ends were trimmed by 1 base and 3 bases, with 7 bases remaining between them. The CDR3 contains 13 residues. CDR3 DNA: TGTGCCTGGAGTGGCAGGTCCAATCAGCCCCAGCATTTT. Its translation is CAWSGRSNQPQHF.

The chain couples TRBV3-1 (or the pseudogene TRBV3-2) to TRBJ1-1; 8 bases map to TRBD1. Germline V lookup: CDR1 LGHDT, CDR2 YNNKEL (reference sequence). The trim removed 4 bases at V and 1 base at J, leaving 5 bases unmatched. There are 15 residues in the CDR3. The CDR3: CASSPRGQANTEAFF. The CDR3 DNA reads TGTGCCAGCAGCCCCCGGGGACAGGCGAACACTGAAGCTTTCTTT.

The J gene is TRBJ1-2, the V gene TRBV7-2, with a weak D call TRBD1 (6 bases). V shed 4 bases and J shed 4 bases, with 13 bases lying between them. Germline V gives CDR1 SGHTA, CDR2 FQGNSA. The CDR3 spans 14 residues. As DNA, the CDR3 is TGTGCCAGCAGCTCCCCAAACAGGGCCTATGGCTACACCTTC. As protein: CASSSPNRAYGYTF.

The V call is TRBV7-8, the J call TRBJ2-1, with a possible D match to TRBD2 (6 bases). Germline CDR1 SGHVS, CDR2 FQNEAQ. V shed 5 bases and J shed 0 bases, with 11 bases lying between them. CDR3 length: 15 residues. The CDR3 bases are TGTGCCAGCAGCCCCCTCGGGAGCTCCTACAATGAGCAGTTCTTC. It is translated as CASSPLGSSYNEQFF.

The CDR3 sequence: CAWRLSGQETQYF. The CDR3 DNA sequence: TGTGCCTGGAGGCTTAGCGGACAAGAGACCCAGTACTTC. The chain employs TRBV30 and TRBJ2-5; possibly TRBD2 for D (6 bases). This CDR3 region has 13 residues. Germline-derived CDR1 and CDR2 are GTSNPN and SVGIG (reference sequence). Trimming cost V 3 bases and J 2 bases, with 10 bases left between them. Complete variable domain (other parts from reference TRBV30 and TRBJ2-5): SQTIHQWPATLVQPVGSPLSLECTVEGTSNPNLYWYRQAAGRGLQLLFYSVGIGQISSEVPQNLSASRPQDRQFILSSKKLLLSDSGFYLCAWRLSGQETQYFGPGTRLLVL.

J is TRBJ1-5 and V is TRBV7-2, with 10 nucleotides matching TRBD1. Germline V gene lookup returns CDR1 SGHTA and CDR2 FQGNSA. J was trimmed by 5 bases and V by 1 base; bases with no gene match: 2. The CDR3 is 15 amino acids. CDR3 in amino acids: CASSLEGTGDQPQHF. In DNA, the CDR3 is TGTGCCAGCAGCTTAGAGGGGACAGGGGATCAGCCCCAGCATTTT.

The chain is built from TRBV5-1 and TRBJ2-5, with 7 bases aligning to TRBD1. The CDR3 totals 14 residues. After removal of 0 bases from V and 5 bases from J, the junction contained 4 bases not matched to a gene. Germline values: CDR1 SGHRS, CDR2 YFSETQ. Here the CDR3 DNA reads TGCGCCAGCAGCTTGGTAGGGGGCCGGGAGACCCAGTACTTC. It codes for CASSLVGGRETQYF.

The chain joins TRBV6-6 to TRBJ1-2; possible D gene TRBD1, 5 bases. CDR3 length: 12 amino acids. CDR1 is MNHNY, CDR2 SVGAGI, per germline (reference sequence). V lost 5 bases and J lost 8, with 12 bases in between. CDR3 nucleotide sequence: TGTGCCAGCAGTCCCGGGGACTTGGGCTACACCTTC. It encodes CASSPGDLGYTF.

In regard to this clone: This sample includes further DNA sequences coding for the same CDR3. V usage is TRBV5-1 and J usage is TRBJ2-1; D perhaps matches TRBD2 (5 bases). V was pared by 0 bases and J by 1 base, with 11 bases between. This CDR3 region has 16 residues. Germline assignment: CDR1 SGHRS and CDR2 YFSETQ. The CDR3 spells CASSLAGRGSYNEQFF. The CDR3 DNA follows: TGCGCCAGCAGCTTGGCCGGCAGAGGGTCCTACAATGAGCAGTTCTTC.

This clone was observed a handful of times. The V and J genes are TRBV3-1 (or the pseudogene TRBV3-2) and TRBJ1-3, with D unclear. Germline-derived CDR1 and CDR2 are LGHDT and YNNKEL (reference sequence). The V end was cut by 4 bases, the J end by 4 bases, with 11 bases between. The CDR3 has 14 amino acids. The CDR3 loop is CASSPREAGNTIYF. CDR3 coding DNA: TGTGCCAGCAGCCCGCGTGAGGCGGGAAACACCATATATTTT.

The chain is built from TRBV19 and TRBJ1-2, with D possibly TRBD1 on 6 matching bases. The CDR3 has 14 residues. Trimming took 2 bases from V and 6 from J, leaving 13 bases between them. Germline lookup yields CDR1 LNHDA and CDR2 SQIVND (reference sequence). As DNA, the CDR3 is TGTGCCAGTAGTATAATGGGGACATTCGATGGCTACACCTTC. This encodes CASSIMGTFDGYTF.

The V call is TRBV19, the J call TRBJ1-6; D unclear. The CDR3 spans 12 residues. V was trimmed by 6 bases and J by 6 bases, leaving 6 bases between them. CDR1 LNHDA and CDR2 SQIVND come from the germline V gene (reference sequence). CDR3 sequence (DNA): TGTGCCAGTAGACAGTCTAATTCACCCCTCCACTTT. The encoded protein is CASRQSNSPLHF.

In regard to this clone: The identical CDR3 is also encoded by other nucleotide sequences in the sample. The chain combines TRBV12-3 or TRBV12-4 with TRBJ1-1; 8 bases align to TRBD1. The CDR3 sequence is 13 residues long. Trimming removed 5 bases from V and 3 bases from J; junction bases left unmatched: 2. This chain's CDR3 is CASSLDRDTEAFF. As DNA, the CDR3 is TGTGCCAGCAGTCTGGACAGGGACACTGAAGCTTTCTTT.